This T cell receptor (beta chain) was recorded in a study of blood T cell repertoires in COVID-19. Study information: T cells, B-cell-depleted T cells, or PBMCs supplied cDNA or gDNA.

Germline values: CDR1 MNHEY, CDR2 SMNVEV (reference sequence). The CDR3 has 13 residues. V lost 6 bases, J lost 0 bases, and 9 bases lay in between. Profiled with immunoSEQ multiplex PCR; TCRdb holds only in-frame clones, not every one. The table records over 200,000 clones, more than 75% of them present only once. The material sequenced was PBMCs or T cells enriched from blood (not recorded which). This TCR was sampled from a man younger than 35 who had recovered from COVID-19. The genes are TRBV27 and TRBJ2-7, with D perhaps TRBD1 (5 bases). CDR3 sequence: CASSTTVSYEQYF. CDR3 nucleotide sequence: TGTGCCAGCAGCACGACAGTCTCCTACGAGCAGTACTTC.